The rows below give T cell receptor beta chains drawn from one sample of a study of neurological immune-mediated disorders. TCRdb reprocessed the 5' RACE reads via MiXCR and lists one record per CDR3 protein. Of some 50,000 distinct CDR3 sequences listed, 25% are singletons. The sequenced sample was PBMCs. The origin of the receptors is a woman aged 70-85 years in good health. Both conserved end residues are part of each CDR3. A D gene is named only where the DNA matches it firmly. Only part of the rows carry a size: once, few, many, or a class if the clone is expanded.

V gene: TRBV7-8
D gene: -
J gene: TRBJ2-3
clone size: many
CDR3 protein: CASSYMTHLSTDTQYF
CDR3 DNA: TGTGCCAGCAGCTACATGACCCATCTTAGCACAGATACGCAGTATTTT

V gene: TRBV5-1
D gene: -
J gene: TRBJ2-5
clone size: many
CDR3 protein: CASSLEGGGSETQYF
CDR3 DNA: TGCGCCAGCAGCTTGGAAGGGGGCGGGAGTGAGACCCAGTACTTC

V gene: TRBV29-1
D gene: -
J gene: TRBJ1-2
clone size: many
CDR3 protein: CSARPLTEQNYGYTF
CDR3 DNA: TGCAGCGCACGCCCGTTGACAGAGCAGAACTATGGCTACACCTTC

V gene: TRBV6-5
D gene: -
J gene: TRBJ2-1
clone size: many
CDR3 protein: CASSYSGQLYNEQFF
CDR3 DNA: TGTGCCAGCAGTTACTCAGGACAGTTGTACAATGAGCAGTTCTTC

V gene: TRBV29-1
D gene: -
J gene: TRBJ1-2
clone size: many
CDR3 protein: CSVERAGLDGYTF
CDR3 DNA: TGCAGCGTTGAGAGGGCAGGGCTGGACGGCTACACCTTC

V gene: TRBV21-1
D gene: -
J gene: TRBJ1-1
clone size: -
CDR3 protein: CASSKGRGRTDTEAFF
CDR3 DNA: TGTGCCAGCAGCAAAGGAAGGGGGCGGACGGACACTGAAGCTTTCTTT

V gene: TRBV5-1
D gene: TRBD2
J gene: TRBJ2-7
clone size: many
CDR3 protein: CASSLDPSGLVGEQYF
CDR3 DNA: TGCGCCAGCAGCTTGGACCCTAGCGGGCTCGTTGGGGAGCAGTACTTC

V gene: TRBV7-9
D gene: -
J gene: TRBJ1-1
clone size: many
CDR3 protein: CASSLDTNTEAFF
CDR3 DNA: TGTGCCAGCAGCTTAGACACGAACACTGAAGCTTTCTTT

V gene: TRBV5-4
D gene: -
J gene: TRBJ1-2
clone size: many
CDR3 protein: CASSLGPRGYTF
CDR3 DNA: TGTGCCAGCAGCTTGGGCCCCCGGGGCTACACCTTC

V gene: TRBV20-1
D gene: -
J gene: TRBJ1-2
clone size: many
CDR3 protein: CSARDAVPGMTGGYTF
CDR3 DNA: TGCAGTGCTAGAGATGCGGTACCAGGGATGACGGGTGGCTACACCTTC

V gene: TRBV6-5
D gene: -
J gene: TRBJ1-3
clone size: many
CDR3 protein: CASSYASNSYSGNTIYF
CDR3 DNA: TGTGCCAGCAGTTACGCCTCCAACAGCTACTCTGGAAACACCATATATTTT

V gene: TRBV20-1
D gene: -
J gene: TRBJ1-2
clone size: many
CDR3 protein: CSAPLRSLDGYTF
CDR3 DNA: TGCAGTGCACCCCTCAGGAGCCTTGATGGCTACACCTTC

V gene: TRBV5-1
D gene: -
J gene: TRBJ2-5
clone size: many
CDR3 protein: CASSLVEVAGRAAQYF
CDR3 DNA: TGCGCCAGCAGCTTGGTGGAGGTGGCCGGACGAGCGGCCCAGTACTTC

V gene: TRBV5-1
D gene: -
J gene: TRBJ2-5
clone size: many
CDR3 protein: CASSAGTSQETQYF
CDR3 DNA: TGCGCCAGCAGCGCCGGGACATCCCAAGAGACCCAGTACTTC

V gene: TRBV11-2
D gene: -
J gene: TRBJ2-1
clone size: -
CDR3 protein: CASSLEPGGNEQFF
CDR3 DNA: TGTGCCAGCAGCTTAGAACCAGGAGGCAATGAGCAGTTCTTC

V gene: TRBV5-1
D gene: TRBD2
J gene: TRBJ2-5
clone size: many
CDR3 protein: CASSLALAVQETQYF
CDR3 DNA: TGCGCCAGCAGCTTGGCCCTAGCGGTCCAAGAGACCCAGTACTTC

V gene: TRBV5-1
D gene: TRBD1
J gene: TRBJ1-1
clone size: many
CDR3 protein: CASSLDPPGQGTEAFF
CDR3 DNA: TGCGCCAGCAGCTTGGACCCCCCGGGACAGGGCACTGAAGCTTTCTTT

V gene: TRBV5-1
D gene: -
J gene: TRBJ2-2
clone size: -
CDR3 protein: CASSFSQLNTGELFF
CDR3 DNA: TGCGCCAGCAGCTTCTCCCAACTTAACACCGGGGAGCTGTTTTTT

V gene: TRBV2
D gene: -
J gene: TRBJ2-5
clone size: many
CDR3 protein: CASDLGQETQYF
CDR3 DNA: TGTGCCAGCGACCTGGGCCAAGAGACCCAGTACTTC

V gene: TRBV5-1
D gene: TRBD2
J gene: TRBJ2-3
clone size: many
CDR3 protein: CASSVLASGADTQYF
CDR3 DNA: TGCGCCAGCAGCGTACTAGCGTCCGGGGCTGATACGCAGTATTTT

V gene: TRBV11-2
D gene: -
J gene: TRBJ2-3
clone size: many
CDR3 protein: CASSPEDTGPHTDTQYF
CDR3 DNA: TGTGCCAGCAGCCCAGAGGACACCGGCCCCCACACAGATACGCAGTATTTT

V gene: TRBV28
D gene: TRBD2
J gene: TRBJ2-2
clone size: many
CDR3 protein: CASSFGTSGTGELFF
CDR3 DNA: TGTGCCAGCAGTTTCGGGACTAGCGGCACCGGGGAGCTGTTTTTT

V gene: TRBV5-6
D gene: TRBD2
J gene: TRBJ2-7
clone size: many
CDR3 protein: CASSPSLRGGNEQYF
CDR3 DNA: TGTGCCAGCAGCCCCAGCCTGCGGGGGGGAAACGAGCAGTACTTC

V gene: TRBV10-3
D gene: -
J gene: TRBJ1-1
clone size: -
CDR3 protein: CAISVYENQNTEAFF
CDR3 DNA: TGTGCCATCAGTGTCTACGAAAACCAGAACACTGAAGCTTTCTTT

V gene: TRBV18
D gene: -
J gene: TRBJ1-3
clone size: few
CDR3 protein: CASSPPARGSGNTIYF
CDR3 DNA: TGTGCCAGCTCACCCCCCGCGAGGGGCTCTGGAAACACCATATATTTT

V gene: TRBV27
D gene: -
J gene: TRBJ2-7
clone size: -
CDR3 protein: CASSLAGSGIEQYF
CDR3 DNA: TGTGCCAGCAGTTTAGCAGGATCGGGAATCGAGCAGTACTTC

V gene: TRBV5-1
D gene: -
J gene: TRBJ2-7
clone size: many
CDR3 protein: CASRDRGGHEQYF
CDR3 DNA: TGCGCCAGCAGGGATAGGGGGGGCCACGAGCAGTACTTC

V gene: TRBV10-3
D gene: -
J gene: TRBJ2-7
clone size: once
CDR3 protein: CVISESGTGVSYEQYF
CDR3 DNA: TGTGTCATCAGTGAGTCTGGGACCGGAGTTTCCTACGAGCAGTACTTC

V gene: TRBV29-1
D gene: -
J gene: TRBJ2-5
clone size: few
CDR3 protein: CSVLGAGETQYF
CDR3 DNA: TGCAGCGTTTTAGGGGCGGGGGAGACCCAGTACTTC

V gene: TRBV5-1
D gene: -
J gene: TRBJ1-1
clone size: many
CDR3 protein: CASSRDLADTEAFF
CDR3 DNA: TGCGCCAGCAGCCGAGACTTGGCTGACACTGAAGCTTTCTTT

V gene: TRBV7-2
D gene: TRBD2
J gene: TRBJ2-7
clone size: -
CDR3 protein: CASSEGLAGVGYEQYF
CDR3 DNA: TGTGCCAGCAGCGAGGGACTAGCGGGGGTGGGCTACGAGCAGTACTTC

V gene: TRBV12-3/TRBV12-4
D gene: -
J gene: TRBJ1-1
clone size: many
CDR3 protein: CASSKEGGTEAFF
CDR3 DNA: TGTGCCAGCAGTAAGGAGGGGGGCACTGAAGCTTTCTTT

V gene: TRBV4-2
D gene: TRBD1
J gene: TRBJ1-4
clone size: -
CDR3 protein: CASSRGEGGAGEKLFF
CDR3 DNA: TGTGCCAGCAGCCGCGGGGAAGGGGGCGCAGGTGAAAAACTGTTTTTT

V gene: TRBV20-1
D gene: -
J gene: TRBJ2-3
clone size: many
CDR3 protein: CSSMGSTDTQYF
CDR3 DNA: TGCAGTTCCATGGGTAGCACAGATACGCAGTATTTT

V gene: TRBV11-2
D gene: -
J gene: TRBJ2-7
clone size: many
CDR3 protein: CASSGLADSGSYEQYF
CDR3 DNA: TGTGCCAGCAGCGGTTTAGCGGACAGCGGGTCCTACGAGCAGTACTTC

V gene: TRBV6-1
D gene: TRBD2
J gene: TRBJ2-3
clone size: many
CDR3 protein: CASSDPGLAGEDTQYF
CDR3 DNA: TGTGCCAGCAGCGACCCGGGACTAGCGGGAGAAGATACGCAGTATTTT

V gene: TRBV27
D gene: -
J gene: TRBJ1-3
clone size: -
CDR3 protein: CASSSAGVSTGNTIYF
CDR3 DNA: TGTGCCAGCAGCTCCGCGGGGGTATCGACAGGAAACACCATATATTTT

V gene: TRBV27
D gene: TRBD1
J gene: TRBJ1-1
clone size: -
CDR3 protein: CASSYRGGTTEAFF
CDR3 DNA: TGTGCCAGCAGTTACAGGGGAGGGACCACTGAAGCTTTCTTT

V gene: TRBV28
D gene: -
J gene: TRBJ2-6
clone size: many
CDR3 protein: CASSSTAGSGANVLTF
CDR3 DNA: TGTGCCAGCAGTTCGACAGCGGGCTCTGGGGCCAACGTCCTGACTTTC

V gene: TRBV12-3/TRBV12-4
D gene: -
J gene: TRBJ2-5
clone size: few
CDR3 protein: CASSPRWETQYF
CDR3 DNA: TGTGCCAGCAGTCCCCGATGGGAGACCCAGTACTTC

V gene: TRBV7-9
D gene: -
J gene: TRBJ1-5
clone size: many
CDR3 protein: CASSPMGSNQPQHF
CDR3 DNA: TGTGCCAGCAGCCCCATGGGGAGCAATCAGCCCCAGCATTTT

V gene: TRBV5-1
D gene: -
J gene: TRBJ1-3
clone size: many
CDR3 protein: CASSLDVGAGNTIYF
CDR3 DNA: TGCGCCAGCAGCTTGGACGTTGGCGCTGGAAACACCATATATTTT

V gene: TRBV27
D gene: -
J gene: TRBJ2-3
clone size: many
CDR3 protein: CASSATSEDTQYF
CDR3 DNA: TGTGCCAGCAGCGCCACTTCAGAAGATACGCAGTATTTT

V gene: TRBV5-4
D gene: TRBD1
J gene: TRBJ2-7
clone size: few
CDR3 protein: CASSPTGGSYEQYF
CDR3 DNA: TGTGCCAGCAGCCCTACAGGGGGCTCCTACGAGCAGTACTTC

V gene: TRBV7-2
D gene: -
J gene: TRBJ2-7
clone size: many
CDR3 protein: CASSWTPRGGEQYF
CDR3 DNA: TGTGCCAGCAGCTGGACTCCACGGGGTGGGGAGCAGTACTTC

V gene: TRBV29-1
D gene: -
J gene: TRBJ2-1
clone size: many
CDR3 protein: CSVQVNEQFF
CDR3 DNA: TGCAGCGTTCAAGTCAATGAGCAGTTCTTC

V gene: TRBV20-1
D gene: -
J gene: TRBJ1-1
clone size: medium-sized
CDR3 protein: CSAPDINTEAFF
CDR3 DNA: TGCAGTGCCCCAGACATAAACACTGAAGCTTTCTTT

V gene: TRBV20-1
D gene: -
J gene: TRBJ2-3
clone size: few
CDR3 protein: CSATDSPGDTQYF
CDR3 DNA: TGCAGTGCAACAGACTCCCCTGGGGATACGCAGTATTTT

V gene: TRBV5-1
D gene: TRBD1
J gene: TRBJ1-4
clone size: few
CDR3 protein: CASSLNGGQATNEKLFF
CDR3 DNA: TGCGCCAGCAGCTTGAACGGGGGACAGGCAACTAATGAAAAACTGTTTTTT

V gene: TRBV7-9
D gene: -
J gene: TRBJ2-2
clone size: many
CDR3 protein: CASSFRELFF
CDR3 DNA: TGTGCCAGCAGTTTCCGGGAGCTGTTTTTT